This TCR beta chain appears in the sequencing data of a study of cytomegalovirus exposure and HLA in healthy donors. A remark on this clone: A much larger clone is a single base away; this may be a read error.

This CDR3 region has 13 residues. Trimming removed 7 bases at V and 1 base at J, with 10 bases between. Germline CDR1 is SNHLY and CDR2 is FYNNEI. Assay: immunoSEQ multiplex PCR; the TCRdb copy retains only in-frame clones and omits some. The sample gives fewer than 250,000 clones, 70% to 90% of which show up once; roughly 5.5% is in the top ten. The source material was PBMCs. The origin of this receptor is a woman aged 18-30 years in good health and CMV-seronegative. This rearrangement joins TRBV2 to TRBJ1-1; a weak D match, TRBD1 (6 bases). Here the CDR3 reads CASTPDRNTEAFF. For the CDR3, the DNA is TGTGCCAGCACACCGGACAGGAACACTGAAGCTTTCTTT.